There are a few counts of the clone carrying this T cell receptor (beta chain). Its target is unknown. This record belongs to a study of T cell repertoires in cytomegalovirus infection. Study overall: HLA-C-restricted CMV epitopes, recently identified, and well-studied HLA-B-restricted ones were used by the study. Indications came from public TCR beta signatures; they pointed to CMV infection and to a matching HLA type. Whole-study results and caveats: CMV-specific HLA-C-restricted TCR beta clonotypes dominated the ex vivo response. Identification of carriers of CMV plus the relevant HLA was performed using cumulative public TCR beta family frequency.

Germline loops: CDR1 MNHNS, CDR2 SASEGT. V lost 7 bases and J lost 8; bases outside the gene matches: 12. The CDR3 contains 15 residues. TCRdb redid the calling of the reads with MiXCR, one entry per CDR3 protein. Among fewer than 1,000,000 distinct CDR3 sequences listed, roughly a third were seen once. The specimen comprised cultured CD8+ T cells from PBMCs, sampled from culture after CMV antigen stimulation. The V call is TRBV6-1, the J call TRBJ2-3, with 10 bases fitting TRBD2. The TCR comes from a human donor in good health (CMV status not recorded). Some clones in this sample may be carry-over from other donors' samples. CDR3 DNA sequence: TGTGCCAGCATCTCTAGCGGGGGAAGCATGGGTACGCAGTATTTT. Translated, it gives CASISSGGSMGTQYF.